Listed here are 24 T cell receptor beta chains from one sample, sequenced in a study of cytomegalovirus exposure and HLA in healthy donors. The study ran its PCR with 60 Vbeta and 13 Jbeta primers. Generated by immunoSEQ multiplex PCR, the TCRdb table keeps only in-frame clones and is missing some. This sample has around 190,000 clones, with roughly 85% found just once. Sequences were obtained from PBMCs. These receptors were collected from a woman aged 50 to 60 in good health and CMV-seronegative.

This clone came up once. The chain combines TRBV10-3 with TRBJ1-5; the match to TRBD1 covers 10 bases. Germline V gives CDR1 ENHRY, CDR2 SYGVKD. V dropped 10 bases and J dropped 2; count of bases not matched to a gene: 2. This CDR3 region has 13 residues. CDR3 DNA: TGTGCCACTGGGACAGGGGGCAATCAGCCCCAGCATTTT. This translates into CATGTGGNQPQHF.

This clone showed up just once. The chain carries TRBV28 and TRBJ2-3; a weak D match, TRBD2 (5 bases). Trimming took 1 base from V and 5 from J, leaving 16 bases between them. The CDR3 loop spans 16 amino acids. The germline V gene has CDR1 MDHEN and CDR2 SYDVKM. Here the CDR3 reads CASSLSVGVELDTQYF. The CDR3 region has the DNA TGTGCCAGCAGTTTATCTGTGGGAGTGGAGTTAGATACGCAGTATTTT.

The chain joins TRBV5-8 to TRBJ1-2; 8 positions agree with TRBD1. The CDR3 runs 15 residues. Germline V gene data show CDR1 as SGHTS and CDR2 as YDEGEE. With 1 base clipped from V and 9 bases from J, the junction kept 11 bases outside the gene matches. CDR3 bases: TGTGCCAGCAGCTTGCGCTCTACAGGGGGTAGGAGCTACACCTTC. The encoded protein is CASSLRSTGGRSYTF.

The chain joins TRBV19 to TRBJ1-1; D is possibly TRBD1 (5 bases). Per germline, CDR1 LNHDA and CDR2 SQIVND (reference sequence). V lost 5 bases and J lost 2, with 21 bases in between. The CDR3 has 17 amino acids. DNA of the CDR3: TGTGCCAGTAGTCCTCCTCGGTGGGCAGGGCGTAACACTGAAGCTTTCTTT. Translating gives CASSPPRWAGRNTEAFF. The variable domain in full, completed from reference TRBV19 and TRBJ1-1, reads DGGITQSPKYLFRKEGQNVTLSCEQNLNHDAMYWYRQDPGQGLRLIYYSQIVNDFQKGDIAEGYSVSREKKESFPLTVTSAQKNPTAFYLCASSPPRWAGRNTEAFFGQGTRLTVV.

This rearrangement joins TRBV4-1 to TRBJ2-1; 9 bases map to TRBD2. Per the germline V gene, CDR1 is MGHRA and CDR2 is YSYEKL. The CDR3 sequence is 16 residues long. The trim removed 1 base at V and 1 base at J, leaving 2 bases unmatched. The CDR3 nucleotides read TGCGCCAGCAGCCAAGTAGCGGGAGTTTCCTACAATGAGCAGTTCTTC. Its translation: CASSQVAGVSYNEQFF.

The chain combines TRBV4-2 with TRBJ2-7, with TRBD2 as a possible D gene (6 bases). The V end was cut by 4 bases, the J end by 5 bases, with 9 bases between. Germline V CDR1 and CDR2: LGHNA, YNFKEQ. The CDR3 spans 12 residues. CDR3 loop: CASSRTGDEQYF. The CDR3 DNA is TGTGCCAGCAGCCGAACGGGGGACGAGCAGTACTTC.

V and J are TRBV6-1 and TRBJ1-2, with 7 positions matching TRBD1. The CDR3 is made up of 14 amino acids. V lost 6 bases, J lost 8 bases, and 12 bases stayed unmatched. CDR1 is MNHNS and CDR2 is SASEGT in the germline V gene. In DNA form, the CDR3 reads TGTGCCAGCAGGGGGGGACAGTCCGGTTTGGGCTACACCTTC. It yields the protein CASRGGQSGLGYTF.

V usage is TRBV18 and J usage is TRBJ2-5, with TRBD2 identical over 7 bases. The V segment lost 5 bases and the J segment 4 bases; nucleotides outside the gene matches: 4. The germline CDR1 and CDR2 sequences are KGHSH and LQKENI. The CDR3 loop spans 13 amino acids. The CDR3 bases are TGTGCCAGCTCAGCGGGAGTTGGAGAGACCCAGTACTTC. Translating gives CASSAGVGETQYF.

This clone has only a few counts. DNA of the CDR3: TGTGCCAGCAGCTTAGCATTAGCGGGAGGGTCTACTGAGCAGTTCTTC. Translation: CASSLALAGGSTEQFF. The chain is built from TRBV11-2 and TRBJ2-1; 11 positions match TRBD2. V shed 1 base and J 9 bases; nucleotides not matched to a gene: 8. The CDR3 totals 16 residues. Germline values: CDR1 SGHAT, CDR2 FQNNGV.

Comment on this clone: The identical CDR3 is also encoded by other nucleotide sequences in the sample. The V and J genes are TRBV6-5 and TRBJ1-2, with D possibly matching TRBD1 (6 bases). The CDR3 covers 14 residues. Germline loops: CDR1 MNHEY, CDR2 SVGAGI. The germline V and J ends were trimmed by 0 bases and 6 bases, with 11 bases remaining between them. DNA of the CDR3: TGTGCCAGCAGTTACTCGAGGCAGGGGAATGGCTACACCTTC. This translates into CASSYSRQGNGYTF.

The rearrangement joins TRBV6-5 to TRBJ1-1; 8 bases match TRBD1. Germline V lookup: CDR1 MNHEY, CDR2 SVGAGI. This CDR3 is 12 amino acids long. Trimming took 0 bases from V and 10 from J; bases not matched to a gene: 1. The CDR3, as DNA: TGTGCCAGCAGTTACTCAGGACAGGGAGCTTTCTTT. This translates into CASSYSGQGAFF.

This sequence joins TRBV7-2 and TRBJ1-2; D is perhaps TRBD1 (5 bases). V was trimmed by 1 base and J by 3 bases, leaving 9 bases between them. The CDR3 is 14 amino acids. Looked up from germline, CDR1 is SGHTA and CDR2 is FQGNSA. This chain's CDR3 is CASSLDWGYYGYTF. Written as DNA, the CDR3 is TGTGCCAGCAGCTTAGACTGGGGCTACTATGGCTACACCTTC.

Only one count was recorded for this clone. The chain combines TRBV28 with TRBJ2-7; 8 bases agree with TRBD2. Trimming at V came to 8 bases and at J to 1 base, leaving 10 bases not matched to a gene. Per germline, CDR1 MDHEN and CDR2 SYDVKM. CDR3 length: 15 amino acids. CDR3 DNA sequence: TGTGCCAGCCATCACGCTAGCGGGCCTTCCTACGAGCAGTACTTC. Translating it yields CASHHASGPSYEQYF.

This chain uses TRBV29-1 with TRBJ2-5; maybe TRBD1 (5 bases). The last part of the DNA fits TRBJ2-7 better; the J call may be wrong. The CDR3 runs 16 residues. Germline CDR1 is SQVTM and CDR2 is ANQGSEA. The CDR3 sequence: CSVEGPTAFSSYEQYF. The CDR3, as DNA: TGCAGCGTTGAGGGGCCGACAGCATTCAGCTCCTACGAGCAGTACTTC.

This chain links TRBV28 with TRBJ2-5; a possible D gene is TRBD1 (6 bases). Germline CDR1 reads MDHEN; CDR2 reads SYDVKM. V lost 11 bases to trimming and J lost 3 bases, with 25 bases between them. This CDR3 has 16 residues. The CDR3 coding sequence is TGTGCCTCCCAGGGGATGTTGAGGACATCAAAAGAGACCCAGTACTTC. Translation: CASQGMLRTSKETQYF.

The chain combines TRBV25-1 with TRBJ2-7; 10 bases line up with TRBD2. Germline V CDR1 and CDR2: MGHDK, SYGVNS. J was trimmed by 2 bases and V by 2 bases; bases with no gene match: 3. The CDR3 has 15 amino acids. The CDR3 nucleotides are TGTGCCAGCAGTGAAAGCGGGAGGGCCGCCTACGAGCAGTACTTC. It codes for CASSESGRAAYEQYF.

This rearrangement joins TRBV5-1 to TRBJ2-7; possible D gene TRBD1, 6 bases. This CDR3 contains 14 residues. V was shortened by 0 bases and J by 5 bases, with 12 bases between the two germline ends. CDR1 is SGHRS, CDR2 YFSETQ, per germline. CDR3 nucleotide sequence: TGCGCCAGCAGCTTGGTGGTTGGGACAAACGAGCAGTACTTC. Residues: CASSLVVGTNEQYF.

The V gene is TRBV27, the J gene TRBJ2-7; TRBD2 agrees at 11 bases. J lost 6 bases, V lost 6 bases, and 10 bases had no gene match. The CDR3 extends over 15 amino acids. Germline V gene lookup returns CDR1 MNHEY and CDR2 SMNVEV (reference sequence). The CDR3 here is CASSAGTSGLGEQYF. The CDR3 DNA sequence: TGTGCCAGCAGCGCCGGGACTAGCGGTCTCGGCGAGCAGTACTTC.

The genes are TRBV11-2 and TRBJ2-1, with 10 bases identical to TRBD2. CDR3 length: 18 residues. Per germline, CDR1 SGHAT and CDR2 FQNNGV. With V trimmed by 2 bases and J by 6 bases, 13 bases remained unmatched. CDR3 in amino acids: CASSLQRGGSGRANEQFF. The CDR3 nucleotides are TGTGCCAGCAGCTTACAGAGAGGGGGAAGCGGGAGGGCCAATGAGCAGTTCTTC.

V and J are TRBV6-6 and TRBJ2-1; unclear D gene. Germline lookup yields CDR1 MNHNY and CDR2 SVGAGI (reference sequence). The length of the CDR3 is 12 residues. Trimming pared 2 bases from V and 5 bases from J, leaving 4 bases between. The CDR3 is CASSYLDNEQFF. The DNA of the CDR3 is TGTGCCAGCAGTTACCTAGACAATGAGCAGTTCTTC.

In this sample, this clone turned up a few times. J is TRBJ2-7 and V is TRBV4-2, with 10 bases lining up with TRBD2. Germline-derived CDR1 and CDR2 are LGHNA and YNFKEQ. This CDR3 has 13 amino acids. J gave up 3 bases and V 6 bases, and 2 bases lay outside the gene matches. This chain's CDR3 is CASSPSGSYEQYF. For the CDR3, the DNA is TGTGCCAGCAGTCCTAGCGGGAGCTACGAGCAGTACTTC.

V and J are TRBV27 and TRBJ2-7, with D possibly being TRBD1 (6 bases). This CDR3 contains 15 residues. Trimming pared 5 bases from V and 4 bases from J, leaving 18 bases between. The germline CDR1 and CDR2 sequences are MNHEY and SMNVEV (reference sequence). The CDR3 region is CASSTRQEARYEQYF. The CDR3, as DNA: TGTGCCAGCAGTACTCGACAGGAGGCTCGTTACGAGCAGTACTTC.

The rearrangement joins TRBV29-1 to TRBJ2-7, with TRBD1 matching over 8 bases. CDR3 length equals 13 residues. With V trimmed by 4 bases and J by 5 bases, 7 bases remained unmatched. CDR1 SQVTM and CDR2 ANQGSEA come from the germline V gene. CDR3: CSVGKDRVNEQYF. CDR3 nucleotides: TGCAGCGTTGGAAAGGACAGGGTTAACGAGCAGTACTTC.

This clone was counted once. The genes are TRBV5-1 and TRBJ2-7; no firm D call. Germline CDR1 reads SGHRS; CDR2 reads YFSETQ. This CDR3 region has 13 residues. With 9 bases removed from V and 4 bases from J, the gap between germline ends came to 17 bases. This CDR3 is CATSPDFSYEQYF. CDR3 DNA sequence: TGCGCCACGAGCCCCGACTTCTCTTACGAGCAGTACTTC.